The sequence of this TCR beta chain was determined in a study of human T cells and chemical hapten exposure. TCRdb reprocessed the RACE reads with MiXCR, giving one entry per CDR3 protein. Of over 75,000 distinct CDR3 sequences in the sample, roughly 7.6% were seen once. Time point in this sample: patch test 1, 2 weeks after DPC sensitization. Treatment meaning: therapeutic diphenylcyclopropenone sensitization with weekly scalp DPC. CDR1 is KGHDR, CDR2 SFDVKD, per germline. Deletions cut 6 bases from V and 0 bases from J, with 12 bases between. The CDR3 totals 15 residues. This receptor was obtained from a woman younger than 45 with alopecia areata. Some clones in this sample may be carry-over from other donors' samples. The chain couples TRBV24-1 to TRBJ2-3; TRBD1 or TRBD2 may be the D gene (5 bases each). This specimen was whole blood, taken in connection with sensitization to the hapten diphenylcyclopropenone (DPC). The CDR3 loop is CATSSSRDSTDTQYF. The CDR3 DNA reads as TGTGCCACCAGTTCTTCCCGGGACAGCACAGATACGCAGTATTTT.